This note documents a single TCR beta chain sequence. The antigen is unknown. The source of the sample is a study of CD8+ T cells in alopecia areata. The overall study: Treatment of the treated patients consisted of oral tofacitinib, 5 to 10 mg twice daily. Study observations and caveats: Scalp samples also yield sequences from resident alphabeta T cells of normal skin.

The study team obtained lesional scalp punch biopsies and peripheral blood from alopecia areata patients. Separation by sorting yielded CD4+ and CD8+ T cells from PBMCs. This CDR3 contains 13 residues. In germline, CDR1 is SEHNR, CDR2 FQNEAQ (reference sequence). After removal of 8 bases from V and 4 bases from J, the junction contained 6 bases not matched to a gene. Extraction of RNA preceded its reverse transcription into cDNA, which served as the sequencing template. This table comes from immunoSEQ multiplex PCR, and its TCRdb copy is limited to in-frame clones, with some not included. Among 160,000 or so clones listed, about 51% were seen once.

Sequenced material: CD8+ T cells sorted from blood, taken at week 0. The origin of this receptor is a human donor with alopecia areata. V is TRBV7-9 and J is TRBJ2-7; TRBD2 matches 9 bases. DNA of the CDR3: TGTGCCAGCGGCGGGGGGGCCTTATACGAGCAGTACTTC. Translation: CASGGGALYEQYF.